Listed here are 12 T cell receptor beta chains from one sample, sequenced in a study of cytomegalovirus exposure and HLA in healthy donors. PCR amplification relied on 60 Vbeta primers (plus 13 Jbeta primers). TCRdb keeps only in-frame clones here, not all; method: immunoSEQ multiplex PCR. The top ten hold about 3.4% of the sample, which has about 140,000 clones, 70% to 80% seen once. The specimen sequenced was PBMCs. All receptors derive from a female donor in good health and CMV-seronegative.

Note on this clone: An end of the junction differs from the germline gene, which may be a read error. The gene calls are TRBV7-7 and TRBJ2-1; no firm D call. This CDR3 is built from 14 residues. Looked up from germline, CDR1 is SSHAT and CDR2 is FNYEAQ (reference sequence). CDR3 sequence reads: CASSLGSVYNEQFF. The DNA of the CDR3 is TGTGCTAGCAGCTTAGGTTCCGTTTACAATGAGCAGTTCTTC.

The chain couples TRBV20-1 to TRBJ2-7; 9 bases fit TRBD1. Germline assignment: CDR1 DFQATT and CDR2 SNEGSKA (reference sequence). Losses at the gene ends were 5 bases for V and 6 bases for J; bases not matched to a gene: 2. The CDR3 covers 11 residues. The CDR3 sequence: CSALTGGEQYF. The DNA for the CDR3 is TGCAGTGCTCTGACAGGGGGCGAGCAGTACTTC.

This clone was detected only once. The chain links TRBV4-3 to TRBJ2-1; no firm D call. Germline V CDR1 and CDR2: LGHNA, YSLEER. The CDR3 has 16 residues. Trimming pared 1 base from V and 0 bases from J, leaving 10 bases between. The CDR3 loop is CASSQVTATSYNEQFF. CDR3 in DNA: TGCGCCAGCAGCCAAGTAACCGCTACCTCCTACAATGAGCAGTTCTTC.

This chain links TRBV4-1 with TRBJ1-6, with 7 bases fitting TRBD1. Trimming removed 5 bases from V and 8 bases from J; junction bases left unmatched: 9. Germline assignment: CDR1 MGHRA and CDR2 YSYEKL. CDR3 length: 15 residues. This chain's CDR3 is CASSSTTGPYSPLHF. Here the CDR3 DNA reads TGCGCCAGCAGCTCGACGACAGGGCCCTATTCACCCCTCCACTTT.

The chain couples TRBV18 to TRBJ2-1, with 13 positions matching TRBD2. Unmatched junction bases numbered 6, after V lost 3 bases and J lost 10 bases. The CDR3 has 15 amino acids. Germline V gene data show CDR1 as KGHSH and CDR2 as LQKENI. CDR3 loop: CASSPGLAGDLEQFF. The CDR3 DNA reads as TGTGCCAGCTCACCCGGACTAGCGGGGGATCTAGAGCAGTTCTTC.

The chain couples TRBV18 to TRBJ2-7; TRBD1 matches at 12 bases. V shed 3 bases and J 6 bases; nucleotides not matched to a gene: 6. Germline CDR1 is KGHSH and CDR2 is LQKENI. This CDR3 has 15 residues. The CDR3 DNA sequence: TGTGCCAGCTCACCCGGGACAGGGGGCCTCTCCGAGCAGTACTTC. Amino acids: CASSPGTGGLSEQYF.

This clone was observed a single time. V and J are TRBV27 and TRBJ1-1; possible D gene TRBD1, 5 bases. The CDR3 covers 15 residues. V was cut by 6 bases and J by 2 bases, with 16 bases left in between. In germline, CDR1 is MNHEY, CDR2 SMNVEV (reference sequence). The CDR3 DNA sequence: TGTGCCAGCAGCGTTTTCGGGGGAGGAAACACTGAAGCTTTCTTT. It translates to CASSVFGGGNTEAFF.

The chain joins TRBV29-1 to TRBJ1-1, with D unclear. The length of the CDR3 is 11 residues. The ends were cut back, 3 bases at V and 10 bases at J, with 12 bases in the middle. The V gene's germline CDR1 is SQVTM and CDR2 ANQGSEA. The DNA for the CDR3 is TGCAGCGTTGAGATGGGGAGTGGAGCTTTCTTT. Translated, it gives CSVEMGSGAFF.

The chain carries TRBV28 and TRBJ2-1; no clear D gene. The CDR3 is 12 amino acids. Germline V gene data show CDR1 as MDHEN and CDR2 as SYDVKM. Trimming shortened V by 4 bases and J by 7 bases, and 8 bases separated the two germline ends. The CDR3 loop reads CASSSLVNEQFF. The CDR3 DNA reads TGTGCCAGCAGTTCGTTAGTTAATGAGCAGTTCTTC.

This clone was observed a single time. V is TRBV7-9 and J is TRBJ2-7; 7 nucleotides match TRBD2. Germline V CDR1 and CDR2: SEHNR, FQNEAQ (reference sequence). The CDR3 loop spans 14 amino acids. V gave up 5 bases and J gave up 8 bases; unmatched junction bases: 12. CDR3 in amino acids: CASSPGTTTFKQYF. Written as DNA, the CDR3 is TGTGCCAGCAGCCCCGGGACTACCACCTTCAAGCAGTACTTC.

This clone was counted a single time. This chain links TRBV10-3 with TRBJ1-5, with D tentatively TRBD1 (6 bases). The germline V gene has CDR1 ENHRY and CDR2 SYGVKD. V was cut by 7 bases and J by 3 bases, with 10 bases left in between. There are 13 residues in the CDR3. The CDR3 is CAITGAPNQPQHF. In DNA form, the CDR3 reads TGTGCCATCACAGGGGCCCCCAATCAGCCCCAGCATTTT.

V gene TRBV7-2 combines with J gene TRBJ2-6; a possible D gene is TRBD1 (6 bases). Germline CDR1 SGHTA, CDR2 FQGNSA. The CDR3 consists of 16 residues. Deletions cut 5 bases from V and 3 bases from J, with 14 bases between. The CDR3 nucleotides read TGTGCCAGCAGCCTTAACCAGGGGCATGGGGCCAACGTCCTGACTTTC. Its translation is CASSLNQGHGANVLTF.